These T cell receptor beta chains were read from a single sample in a study of vaccination effects on CD4 cells after COVID-19. TCRdb's table, derived via immunoSEQ multiplex PCR, lists solely in-frame clones and lacks some. The table has roughly 41,000 clones, over 60% seen once. No antigen has been identified for these receptors. The sequencing used CD4+ T cells from PBMCs cultured with HCoV-NL63 spike peptides, collected before COVID-19 vaccination. These receptors came from a human donor who received a COVID-19 vaccine. Each CDR3 is given with its conserved first and last residue. D genes are given only for firm matches. Size values are once, few and many counts, or a class for expanded clones, and some rows have none.

clone size	V gene	D gene	CDR3 length	J gene	CDR3 DNA	CDR3 protein
-	TRBV5-6	TRBD1	16	TRBJ1-6	TGTGCCAGCAGCATACAGGGGGCGAGTTATAATTCACCCCTCCACTTT	CASSIQGASYNSPLHF
-	TRBV5-1	-	12	TRBJ1-1	TGCGCCAGCAGCTTTGAGAACACTGAAGCTTTCTTT	CASSFENTEAFF
-	TRBV7-2	-	13	TRBJ2-3	TGTGCCAGCAGCTGGGAGAGCTCGTATACGCAGTATTTT	CASSWESSYTQYF
-	TRBV12-3/TRBV12-4	-	12	TRBJ1-5	TGTGCCAGCAGTCCCGGATCTCAGCCCCAGCATTTT	CASSPGSQPQHF
-	TRBV19	TRBD1	13	TRBJ1-2	TGTGCCAGTAGCCCCACAGGGGTACGGGGCTACACCTTC	CASSPTGVRGYTF
-	TRBV7-3	-	14	TRBJ2-1	TGTGCCAGCAGCAAACAGGCGATGGGGAGAGAGCAGTTCTTC	CASSKQAMGREQFF
-	TRBV7-8	TRBD2	14	TRBJ2-3	TGTGCCAGCAGCTTAGTACTAGCGGGGGGGCAGGAGTATTTT	CASSLVLAGGQEYF
once	TRBV4-1	-	17	TRBJ1-2	TGCGCCAGCAGCCAAATTCTGCGACGGCAGTCTAACTATGGCTACACCTTC	CASSQILRRQSNYGYTF
-	TRBV6-5	-	15	TRBJ2-2	TGTGCCAGCAGGCGGGCCGATCTAAGGACCGGGGAGCTGTTTTTT	CASRRADLRTGELFF
-	TRBV3-1/TRBV3-2	-	14	TRBJ1-6	TGTGCCAGCAGCCAAGGGCAGGGTGGATCACCCCTCCACTTT	CASSQGQGGSPLHF
-	TRBV24-1	TRBD2	13	TRBJ2-1	TGTGCCACCAGTGCGGGGGGGCACAATGAGCAGTTCTTC	CATSAGGHNEQFF
once	TRBV5-8	TRBD2	16	TRBJ2-3	TGTGCCAGCAGCCCAAGGACTAGAAGATATACAGATACGCAGTATTTT	CASSPRTRRYTDTQYF
-	TRBV28	TRBD1	15	TRBJ1-5	TGTGCCAGCAGTTTAAGACAGGGCGAAAATCAGCCCCAGCATTTT	CASSLRQGENQPQHF
-	TRBV7-2	TRBD2	16	TRBJ2-5	TGTGCCAGCAGCCTTAGCGGGGGCGCTACCCAAGAGACCCAGTACTTC	CASSLSGGATQETQYF
few	TRBV9	-	15	TRBJ1-1	TGTGCCAGCAGCGCCCGGGGACTAATGAACACTGAAGCTTTCTTT	CASSARGLMNTEAFF
few	TRBV6-5	TRBD2	14	TRBJ2-1	TGTGCCAGCAGCGCTAGCGGACCCTACAATGAGCAGTTCTTC	CASSASGPYNEQFF
-	TRBV4-3	TRBD2	18	TRBJ2-1	TGCGCCAGCAGCCAAGAGGGTCGTCGGGGGGGGTACGACAATGAGCAGTTCTTC	CASSQEGRRGGYDNEQFF
-	TRBV9	-	16	TRBJ1-2	TGTGCCAGCAGCCTAGGGAGGAGTTTCTCCGGGCATGGCTACACCTTC	CASSLGRSFSGHGYTF
-	TRBV20-1	TRBD2	16	TRBJ2-3	TGCAGTGCTAGTAGACTAGCGGGGGGGATATCAGATACGCAGTATTTT	CSASRLAGGISDTQYF
-	TRBV3-1/TRBV3-2	-	13	TRBJ1-1	TGTGCCAGCAGCCAATCAGCGAACACTGAAGCTTTCTTT	CASSQSANTEAFF
-	TRBV6-5	TRBD1	15	TRBJ1-4	TGTGCCAGCAGTTTTGGACAGGGAGGGCAAGAAAAACTGTTTTTT	CASSFGQGGQEKLFF
-	TRBV3-1/TRBV3-2	-	14	TRBJ1-3	TGTGCCAGCAGCCGCAAAGGGTCTGGAAACACCATATATTTT	CASSRKGSGNTIYF
-	TRBV5-1	-	14	TRBJ1-6	TGCGCCAGCAGTCCCTCCGGGGACAATTCACCCCTCCACTTT	CASSPSGDNSPLHF
-	TRBV11-2	-	15	TRBJ1-2	TGTGCCAGCAGCTTATCCTTAGGGAAAAACTATGGCTACACCTTC	CASSLSLGKNYGYTF
-	TRBV5-6	-	13	TRBJ1-4	TGTGCCAGCAGCGACCGGGAGAGTGAAAAACTGTTTTTT	CASSDRESEKLFF
-	TRBV5-1	-	15	TRBJ2-6	TGCGCCAGCAGCATCCAGGACTCTGGGGCCAACGTCCTGACTTTC	CASSIQDSGANVLTF
once	TRBV10-3	-	14	TRBJ2-1	TGTGCCATCAGTGCGAAGGGACCGGAGTATGAGCAGTTCTTC	CAISAKGPEYEQFF
-	TRBV6-1	TRBD1	18	TRBJ1-5	TGTGCCAGCAGTAAAGGACAGGGACAATACCTTAGCAATCAGCCCCAGCATTTT	CASSKGQGQYLSNQPQHF
-	TRBV7-9	TRBD1	14	TRBJ1-5	TGTGCCAGCAGCCAGACAGGGGCCAGTCAGCCCCAGCATTTT	CASSQTGASQPQHF
-	TRBV7-3	-	13	TRBJ2-1	TGTGCCAGCAGCGTAACAGGCTACAATGAGCAGTTCTTC	CASSVTGYNEQFF
-	TRBV7-3	-	15	TRBJ2-2	TGTGCCAGCAGCGAAGACTGGTATAACACCGGGGAGCTGTTTTTT	CASSEDWYNTGELFF
once	TRBV3-1/TRBV3-2	-	15	TRBJ1-6	TGTGCCAGCAGCCAGGGGTGGCCCCTCAATTCACCCCTCCACTTT	CASSQGWPLNSPLHF
-	TRBV24-1	TRBD1	15	TRBJ2-3	TGTGCCACCAGTGGGGCAGGGGGCGTGGGGGGTACGCAGTATTTT	CATSGAGGVGGTQYF